This T cell receptor beta chain was identified during a study of shared clonotypes between healthy human individuals. This clone is a singleton in its sample. Other DNA sequences in the same sample also yield this CDR3. This CDR3 has 15 amino acids. V gave up 3 bases and J gave up 2 bases; unmatched junction bases: 3. From germline, CDR1 is SGHTA and CDR2 FQGNSA. The data were produced by immunoSEQ multiplex PCR, yet TCRdb's version contains in-frame clones alone and is incomplete. Among roughly 2 million clones, more than 90% were seen once, and the ten largest hold around 0.13%. This receptor was obtained from a young man in good health. The rearrangement links TRBV7-2 to TRBJ2-1, with 8 positions matching TRBD1. Sequencing was carried out using naive CD4+ T cells sorted from blood. As to subset: CD45RA+ positively selected. The CDR3 loop reads CASSFGQGTYNEQFF. DNA of the CDR3: TGTGCCAGCAGCTTCGGACAGGGTACCTACAATGAGCAGTTCTTC.